This T cell receptor (beta chain) was recovered during a study of T-cell reconstitution after alpha-beta-depleted transplantation in children. Preparation of the TCRbeta library was carried out with unique molecular identifiers. TCRdb redid the calling of the PCR reads with MiXCR, one entry per CDR3 protein. Here the sample spans some 840,000 distinct CDR3 sequences, approximately 15% being singletons. This clonotype was seen only a few times. Its antigen is still unknown. Whole-study findings and limits: The authors attributed T-cell counts and diversity one year after transplant mostly to newly produced T cells. There were reportedly several hundred expanded graft clones from which alpha-beta T cells came about two months after transplant. Day-60 TCRbeta diversity that was high in some patients was derived from surviving recipient T cells and thymic progenitors.

The CDR3 is 15 residues long. The germline gives CDR1 MGHRA, CDR2 YSYEKL. Trimming left V 1 base short and J 0 bases short, with 7 bases between. The sample here was PBMCs, mostly from graft donor cells, taken 360 days after TCRalphabeta/CD19-depleted stem cell transplant. The TCR comes from a male patient between 5 and 17 years old who had a stem cell transplant for acute lymphoblastic leukemia, so the T cells may come from the graft donor. The chain has TRBV4-1 and TRBJ1-5; D remains unclear. The CDR3 sequence is CASSQGAHSNQPQHF. The DNA of the CDR3 is TGCGCCAGCAGCCAAGGAGCTCATAGCAATCAGCCCCAGCATTTT.